Sequencing of this T cell receptor (beta chain) was carried out in a study of OX40 agonist ivuxolimab in advanced cancers. Only one count was recorded for this clone. From germline, CDR1 is SGDLS and CDR2 YYNGEE. This CDR3 contains 15 residues. V lost 4 bases and J lost 5, with 18 bases in between. Assay used: immunoSEQ multiplex PCR; TCRdb lists only in-frame clones, some missing. The data contain some 97,000 clones, about nine tenths of them singletons. The sample consisted of CD4+ or CD8+ T cells sorted from blood, taken in a trial of the OX40 agonist ivuxolimab. The chain has TRBV9 and TRBJ2-5, with D perhaps matching TRBD1 or TRBD2 (6 bases each). This receptor was obtained from an adult with an advanced solid tumor such as melanoma, head and neck, liver or kidney cancer. CDR3 sequence: CASSTGTHGGETQYF. DNA for the CDR3: TGTGCCAGCAGCACAGGGACCCACGGAGGGGAGACCCAGTACTTC.